This passage covers 3 T cell receptor beta chains from one sample sequenced in a study of identical twins. A single record per CDR3 protein comes from TCRdb applying MiXCR to the 5' RACE reads. The sample holds about 890,000 distinct CDR3 sequences; about 12% are singletons and the top ten take roughly 1.6%. The sample was also reused in another study, on yellow fever vaccine responses in identical twins.

The sequenced material came from PBMCs. Source of these receptors: a woman aged 18 to 35 in good health.

J is TRBJ2-2 and V is TRBV11-2; 7 nucleotides line up with TRBD1. The CDR3 extends over 16 amino acids. The germline CDR1 and CDR2 sequences are SGHAT and FQNNGV. The J segment lost 3 bases and the V segment lost 0 bases, leaving 4 bases of the junction unmatched. The CDR3 reads CASSLDGDRHTGELFF. DNA for the CDR3: TGTGCCAGCAGCTTAGACGGGGACAGACACACCGGGGAGCTGTTTTTT. Full variable domain (remainder filled in from reference TRBV11-2 and TRBJ2-2): EAGVAQSPRYKIIEKRQSVAFWCNPISGHATLYWYQQILGQGPKLLIQFQNNGVVDDSQLPKDRFSAERLKGVDSTLKIQPAKLEDSAVYLCASSLDGDRHTGELFFGEGSRLTVL.

The rearrangement uses TRBV11-2 and TRBJ2-2, with a weak D call TRBD1 (6 bases). Trimming removed 8 bases at V and 4 bases at J, with 17 bases between. Germline V gene data show CDR1 as SGHAT and CDR2 as FQNNGV. This CDR3 comprises 15 residues. In DNA, the CDR3 is TGTGCCAGCTTCCCCATAGGGGGTCCCACCGGGGAGCTGTTTTTT. Translated, it gives CASFPIGGPTGELFF.

The chain combines TRBV20-1 with TRBJ1-2, with a tentative D call TRBD1 (6 bases). The CDR3 covers 14 residues. Germline CDR1 and CDR2: DFQATT and SNEGSKA (reference sequence). V lost 2 bases, J lost 4 bases, and 14 bases lay in between. CDR3 in amino acids: CSARPNRESYGYTF. Written as DNA, the CDR3 is TGCAGTGCTAGACCAAACAGGGAATCCTATGGCTACACCTTC.